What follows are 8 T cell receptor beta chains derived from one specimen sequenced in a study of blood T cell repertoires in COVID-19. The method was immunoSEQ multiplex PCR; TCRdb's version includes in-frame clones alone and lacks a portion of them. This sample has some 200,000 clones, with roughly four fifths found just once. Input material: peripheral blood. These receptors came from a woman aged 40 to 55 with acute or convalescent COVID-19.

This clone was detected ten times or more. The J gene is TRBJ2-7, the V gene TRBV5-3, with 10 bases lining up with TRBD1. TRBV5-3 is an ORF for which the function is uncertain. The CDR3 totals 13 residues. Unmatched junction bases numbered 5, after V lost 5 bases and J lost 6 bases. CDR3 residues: CARSRTGGCEQYF. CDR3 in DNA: TGTGCCAGAAGTCGGACAGGGGGGTGCGAGCAGTACTTC.

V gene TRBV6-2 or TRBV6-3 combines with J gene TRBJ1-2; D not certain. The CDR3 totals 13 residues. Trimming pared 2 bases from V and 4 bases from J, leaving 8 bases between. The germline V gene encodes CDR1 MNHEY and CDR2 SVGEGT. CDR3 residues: CASSYPIGYGYTF. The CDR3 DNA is TGTGCCAGCAGTTACCCCATCGGCTATGGCTACACCTTC.

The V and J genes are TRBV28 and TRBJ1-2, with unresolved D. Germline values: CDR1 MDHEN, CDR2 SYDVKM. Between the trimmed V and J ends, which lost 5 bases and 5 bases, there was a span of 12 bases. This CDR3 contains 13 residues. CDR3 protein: CASSLLLLYGYTF. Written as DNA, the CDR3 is TGTGCCAGCAGTCTCCTCCTCTTGTATGGCTACACCTTC.

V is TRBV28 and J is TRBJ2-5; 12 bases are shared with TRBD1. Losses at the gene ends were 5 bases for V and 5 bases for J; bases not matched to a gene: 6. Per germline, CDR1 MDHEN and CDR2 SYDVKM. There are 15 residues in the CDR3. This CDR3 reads CASSPRGQGAETQYF. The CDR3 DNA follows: TGTGCCAGCAGTCCAAGGGGACAGGGGGCGGAGACCCAGTACTTC.

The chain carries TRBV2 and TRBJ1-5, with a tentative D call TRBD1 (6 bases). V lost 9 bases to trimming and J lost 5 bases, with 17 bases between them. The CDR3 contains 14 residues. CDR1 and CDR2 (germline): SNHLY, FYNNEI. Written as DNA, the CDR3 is TGTGCCAGAATACGGACAGTTGGCGATCAGCCCCAGCATTTT. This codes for CARIRTVGDQPQHF.

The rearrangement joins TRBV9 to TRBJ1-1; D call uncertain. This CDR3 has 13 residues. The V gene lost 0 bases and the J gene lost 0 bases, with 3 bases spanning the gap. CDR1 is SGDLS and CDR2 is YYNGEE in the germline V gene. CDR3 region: CASSVAMNTEAFF. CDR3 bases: TGTGCCAGCAGCGTAGCAATGAACACTGAAGCTTTCTTT.

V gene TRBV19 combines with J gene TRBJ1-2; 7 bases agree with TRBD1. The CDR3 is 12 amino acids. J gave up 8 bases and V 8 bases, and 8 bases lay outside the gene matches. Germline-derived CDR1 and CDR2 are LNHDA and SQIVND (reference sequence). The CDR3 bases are TGTGCCAGTCGGGCAGGGGGTCGCGGCTACACCTTC. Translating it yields CASRAGGRGYTF. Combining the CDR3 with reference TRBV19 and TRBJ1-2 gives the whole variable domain DGGITQSPKYLFRKEGQNVTLSCEQNLNHDAMYWYRQDPGQGLRLIYYSQIVNDFQKGDIAEGYSVSREKKESFPLTVTSAQKNPTAFYLCASRAGGRGYTFGSGTRLTVV.

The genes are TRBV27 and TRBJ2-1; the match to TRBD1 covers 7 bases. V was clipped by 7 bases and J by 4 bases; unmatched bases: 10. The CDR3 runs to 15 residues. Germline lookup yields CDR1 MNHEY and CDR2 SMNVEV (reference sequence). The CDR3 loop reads CASNNADRNYNEQFF. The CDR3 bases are TGTGCCAGCAACAACGCGGACAGGAATTACAATGAGCAGTTCTTC.